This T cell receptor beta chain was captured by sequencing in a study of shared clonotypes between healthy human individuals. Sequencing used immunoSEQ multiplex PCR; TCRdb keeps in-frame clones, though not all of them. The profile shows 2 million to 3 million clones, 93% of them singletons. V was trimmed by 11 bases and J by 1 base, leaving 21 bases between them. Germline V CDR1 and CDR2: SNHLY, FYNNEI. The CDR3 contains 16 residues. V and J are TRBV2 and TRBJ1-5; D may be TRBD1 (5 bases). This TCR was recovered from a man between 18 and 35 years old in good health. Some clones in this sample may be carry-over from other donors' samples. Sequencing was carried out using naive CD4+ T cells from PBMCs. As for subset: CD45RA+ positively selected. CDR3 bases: TGTGCCGGCGGAAGTGGCGGGGGACGAAGCAATCAGCCCCAGCATTTT. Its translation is CAGGSGGGRSNQPQHF.